Listed here is a single T cell receptor (beta chain). The sample comes from a study of CD8 T cells in ankylosing spondylitis. TCRdb fed the 5' RACE reads into MiXCR, producing one record per CDR3 protein. This sample has approximately 350,000 distinct CDR3 sequences, with 20% to 25% found just once. CDR1 is MGHRA and CDR2 is YSYEKL in the germline V gene. This CDR3 has 16 residues. V was pared by 0 bases and J by 6 bases, with 17 bases between. What was sequenced was blood, either unsorted or a sorted T cell fraction (not recorded which). The V and J genes are TRBV4-1 and TRBJ1-2; the D gene is possibly TRBD1 (5 bases). This TCR derives from a male donor with ankylosing spondylitis or in good health (not recorded which). The CDR3 is CASSQEGVAGVDGYTF. CDR3 DNA: TGCGCCAGCAGCCAAGAGGGGGTAGCGGGAGTGGATGGCTACACCTTC.